These 12 T cell receptor beta chains were sequenced from one sample in a study of blood T cell repertoires in COVID-19. Produced via immunoSEQ multiplex PCR; TCRdb's table is partial and in-frame only. The sample consists of approximately 150,000 clones, approximately 86% of them appearing once. Material for sequencing was PBMCs or T cells enriched from blood (not recorded which). All receptors come from a man aged 55 to 70 who had recovered from COVID-19.

In DNA form, the CDR3 reads TGTGCCAGTAGTCCACGGCGACAGGGCACGTATGGCTACACCTTC. This sequence encodes CASSPRRQGTYGYTF. This chain uses TRBV19 with TRBJ1-2, with 7 bases identical to TRBD1. The V gene end was trimmed by 5 bases and the J gene end by 5 bases; junction bases not matched to a gene: 11. The CDR3 loop spans 15 amino acids. Germline V gene lookup returns CDR1 LNHDA and CDR2 SQIVND (reference sequence).

J is TRBJ2-1 and V is TRBV28; TRBD2 aligns across 7 bases. The V and J ends lost 7 bases and 7 bases, in that order; junction bases with no gene match: 13. CDR3 length: 15 amino acids. From germline, CDR1 is MDHEN and CDR2 SYDVKM. The CDR3 DNA is TGTGCCAGCACGACCGGGGGGAGGGGAAGGAATGAGCAGTTCTTC. As protein: CASTTGGRGRNEQFF. The whole variable domain, filled in from reference TRBV28 and TRBJ2-1, reads DVKVTQSSRYLVKRTGEKVFLECVQDMDHENMFWYRQDPGLGLRLIYFSYDVKMKEKGDIPEGYSVSREKKERFSLILESASTNQTSMYLCASTTGGRGRNEQFFGPGTRLTVL.

This chain uses TRBV19 with TRBJ2-1; 8 bases are shared with TRBD1. From germline, CDR1 is LNHDA and CDR2 SQIVND (reference sequence). J lost 0 bases, V lost 5 bases, and 6 bases had no gene match. This CDR3 is built from 16 residues. The CDR3 here is CASSRRTGSSYNEQFF. As DNA, the CDR3 is TGTGCCAGTAGTCGAAGGACAGGGAGCTCCTACAATGAGCAGTTCTTC.

The chain joins TRBV30 to TRBJ1-4, with a tentative D call TRBD1 (5 bases). This CDR3 is 16 amino acids long. Looked up from germline, CDR1 is GTSNPN and CDR2 is SVGIG (reference sequence). Trimming left V 1 base short and J 5 bases short, with 17 bases between. The CDR3 DNA reads TGTGCCTGGAGTGCCTCCTTTAGGGGCCCAAATGAAAAACTGTTTTTT. As protein: CAWSASFRGPNEKLFF.

The V and J genes are TRBV7-9 and TRBJ1-4; no clear D gene. The germline gives CDR1 SEHNR, CDR2 FQNEAQ (reference sequence). V dropped 3 bases and J dropped 2 bases, with 10 bases sitting between them. The CDR3 has 15 residues. The CDR3 spells CASSFSGVTNEKLFF. CDR3 sequence (DNA): TGTGCCAGCAGCTTTTCGGGTGTCACTAATGAAAAACTGTTTTTT.

The genes are TRBV6-2 or TRBV6-3 and TRBJ1-5; 10 bases line up with TRBD1. The CDR3 loop spans 16 amino acids. The trim removed 6 bases at V and 2 bases at J, leaving 7 bases unmatched. Per the germline V gene, CDR1 is MNHEY and CDR2 is SVGEGT. The CDR3 DNA reads TGTGCCAGCAGCTTCGACAGGGGGCTTGGCAATCAGCCCCAGCATTTT. Its protein product is CASSFDRGLGNQPQHF.

In its sample, this clone was seen once. The V gene is TRBV10-3, the J gene TRBJ1-1; 9 bases are a match to TRBD1. V trimming: 6 bases; J trimming: 3 bases; junction bases outside the gene matches: 5. CDR3 size: 14 residues. CDR1 and CDR2 from the germline V gene are ENHRY and SYGVKD. In DNA form, the CDR3 reads TGTGCCATCAGAACAGGGGGCGTGGACACTGAAGCTTTCTTT. Its translation: CAIRTGGVDTEAFF.

V usage is TRBV7-2 and J usage is TRBJ1-6; D remains unclear. V was trimmed by 3 bases and J by 7 bases, leaving 10 bases between them. The CDR3 is 14 amino acids. Germline-derived CDR1 and CDR2 are SGHTA and FQGNSA. The CDR3 protein is CASSFNTPNSPLHF. Written as DNA, the CDR3 is TGTGCCAGCAGCTTCAATACTCCGAATTCACCCCTCCACTTT.

The chain is built from TRBV11-3 and TRBJ2-1; D is perhaps TRBD2 (5 bases). This CDR3 comprises 15 residues. Germline V gene data show CDR1 as SGHNT and CDR2 as YENEEA. Trimming cost V 0 bases and J 4 bases, with 10 bases left between them. The CDR3 protein is CASSLDGEGYNEQFF. CDR3 DNA: TGTGCCAGCAGCTTAGACGGTGAGGGATACAATGAGCAGTTCTTC.

This clone was seen many times. The same CDR3 is also encoded by other DNA sequences in this sample. The CDR3 DNA is TGTGCCAGCAGTCCCGGGGGATTCTATGGCTACACCTTC. It yields the protein CASSPGGFYGYTF. This rearrangement joins TRBV27 to TRBJ1-2; possible D gene TRBD1, 5 bases. Germline V CDR1 and CDR2: MNHEY, SMNVEV (reference sequence). The CDR3 length is 13 residues. The V end was cut by 5 bases, the J end by 4 bases, with 11 bases between.

The V gene is TRBV19, the J gene TRBJ1-2; 8 positions agree with TRBD1. Germline CDR1 and CDR2: LNHDA and SQIVND (reference sequence). CDR3 size: 14 residues. V was pared by 5 bases and J by 5 bases, with 7 bases of the junction left unmatched. The chain's CDR3 is CASSLAGGWYGYTF. CDR3 nucleotide sequence: TGTGCCAGTAGTTTGGCAGGGGGCTGGTATGGCTACACCTTC.

The V and J genes are TRBV3-1 (or the pseudogene TRBV3-2) and TRBJ1-4; D is perhaps TRBD1 (6 bases). CDR1 and CDR2 from the germline V gene are LGHDT and YNNKEL (reference sequence). The V gene lost 1 base and the J gene lost 4 bases, with 13 bases spanning the gap. The CDR3 totals 16 residues. This chain's CDR3 is CASSQAQAGVNEKLFF. CDR3 nucleotides: TGTGCCAGCAGCCAAGCTCAGGCAGGGGTTAATGAAAAACTGTTTTTT.